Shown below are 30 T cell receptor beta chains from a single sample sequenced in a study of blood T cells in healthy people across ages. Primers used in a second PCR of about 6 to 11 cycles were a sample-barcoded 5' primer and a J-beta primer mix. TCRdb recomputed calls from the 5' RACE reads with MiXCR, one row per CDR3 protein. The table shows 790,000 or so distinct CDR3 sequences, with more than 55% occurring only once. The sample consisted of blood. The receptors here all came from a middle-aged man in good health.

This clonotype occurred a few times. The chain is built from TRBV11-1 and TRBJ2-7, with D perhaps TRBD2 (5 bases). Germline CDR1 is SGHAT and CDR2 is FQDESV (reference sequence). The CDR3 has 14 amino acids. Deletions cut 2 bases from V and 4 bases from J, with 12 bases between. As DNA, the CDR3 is TGTGCCAGCAGCTTAACGGAGGCGCAGTACGAGCAGTACTTC. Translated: CASSLTEAQYEQYF.

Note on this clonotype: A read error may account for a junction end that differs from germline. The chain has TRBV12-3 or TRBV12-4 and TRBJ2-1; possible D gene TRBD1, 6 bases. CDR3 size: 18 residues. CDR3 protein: CASSQDRTQGSFYNGQFF. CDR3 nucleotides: TGTGCCAGCAGCCAAGACCGCACACAGGGCTCGTTTTACAATGGGCAGTTCTTC.

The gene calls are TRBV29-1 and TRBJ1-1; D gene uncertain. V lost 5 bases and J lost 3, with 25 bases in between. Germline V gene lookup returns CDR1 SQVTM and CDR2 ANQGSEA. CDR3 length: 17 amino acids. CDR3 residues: CSVKFPGRNQHDTEAFF. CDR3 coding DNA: TGCAGCGTTAAATTTCCCGGTCGGAACCAACATGACACTGAAGCTTTCTTT.

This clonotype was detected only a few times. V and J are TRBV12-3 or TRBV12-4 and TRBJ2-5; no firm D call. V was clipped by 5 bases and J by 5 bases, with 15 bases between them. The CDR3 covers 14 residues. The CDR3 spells CASSLESVLETQYF. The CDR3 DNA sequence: TGTGCCAGCAGTCTAGAAAGCGTTTTGGAGACCCAGTACTTC.

The CDR3 sequence is CASSAQKGRGRYYEQYF. CDR3 sequence (DNA): TGTGCCAGCAGCGCCCAGAAAGGTCGCGGTCGATACTACGAGCAGTACTTC. V gene TRBV21-1 combines with J gene TRBJ2-7. TRBV21-1 is reported as a pseudogene. There are 17 residues in the CDR3.

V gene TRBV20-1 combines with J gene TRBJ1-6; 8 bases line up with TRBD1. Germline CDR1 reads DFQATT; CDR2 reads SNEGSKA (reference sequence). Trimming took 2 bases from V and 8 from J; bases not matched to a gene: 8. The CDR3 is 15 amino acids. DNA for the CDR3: TGCAGTGCTAGATTGGGACAGGCGAACGATTCACCCCTCCACTTT. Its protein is CSARLGQANDSPLHF.

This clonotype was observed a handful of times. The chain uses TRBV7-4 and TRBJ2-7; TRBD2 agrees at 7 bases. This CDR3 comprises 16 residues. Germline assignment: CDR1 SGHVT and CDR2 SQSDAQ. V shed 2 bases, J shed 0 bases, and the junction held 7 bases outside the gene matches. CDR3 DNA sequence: TGTGCCAGCAGCTTACCCCAGGGCGGGAGCTCCTACGAGCAGTACTTC. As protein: CASSLPQGGSSYEQYF.

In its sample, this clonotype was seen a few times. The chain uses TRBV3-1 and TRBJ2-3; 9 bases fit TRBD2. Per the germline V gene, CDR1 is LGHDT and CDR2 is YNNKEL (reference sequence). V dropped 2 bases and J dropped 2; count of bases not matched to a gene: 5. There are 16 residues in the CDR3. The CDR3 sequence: CASSQPLAGYTDTQYF. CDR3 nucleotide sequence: TGTGCCAGCAGCCAACCACTAGCGGGCTACACAGATACGCAGTATTTT.

CDR3 bases: TGTGCCAGCAGCTTAGCTATCGGCAGGGCGACCCCACCCCTCCACTTT. Encoded protein: CASSLAIGRATPPLHF. This chain uses TRBV11-2 with TRBJ1-6, with a weak D call TRBD1 (5 bases). This CDR3 has 16 residues. V was trimmed by 1 base and J by 11 bases, leaving 18 bases between them. CDR1 and CDR2 from the germline V gene are SGHAT and FQNNGV.

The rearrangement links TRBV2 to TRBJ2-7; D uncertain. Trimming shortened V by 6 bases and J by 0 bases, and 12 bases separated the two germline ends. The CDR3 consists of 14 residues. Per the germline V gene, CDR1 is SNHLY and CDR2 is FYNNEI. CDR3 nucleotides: TGTGCCAGCAGGATGGACCGTTCCTCCTACGAGCAGTACTTC. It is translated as CASRMDRSSYEQYF.

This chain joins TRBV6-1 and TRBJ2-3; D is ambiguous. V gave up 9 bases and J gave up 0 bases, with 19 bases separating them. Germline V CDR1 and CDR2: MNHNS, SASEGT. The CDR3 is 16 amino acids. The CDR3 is CASKLTAEPSTDTQYF. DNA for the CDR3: TGTGCCAGTAAGTTGACGGCAGAACCGAGCACAGATACGCAGTATTTT.

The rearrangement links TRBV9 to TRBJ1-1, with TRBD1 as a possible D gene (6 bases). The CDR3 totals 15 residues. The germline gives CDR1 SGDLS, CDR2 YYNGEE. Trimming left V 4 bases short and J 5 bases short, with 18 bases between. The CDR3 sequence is CASSPGTKRYTEAFF. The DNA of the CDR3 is TGTGCCAGCAGCCCAGGGACAAAACGATATACTGAAGCTTTCTTT.

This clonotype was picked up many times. CDR3 nucleotide sequence: TGCAGTGCTTTTAGCGGGGCAGGGCCCGGAGATACGCAGTATTTT. It yields the protein CSAFSGAGPGDTQYF. The gene calls are TRBV20-1 and TRBJ2-3; 8 nucleotides agree with TRBD2. In germline, CDR1 is DFQATT, CDR2 SNEGSKA (reference sequence). J lost 5 bases, V lost 5 bases, and 12 bases had no gene match. The CDR3 spans 15 residues.

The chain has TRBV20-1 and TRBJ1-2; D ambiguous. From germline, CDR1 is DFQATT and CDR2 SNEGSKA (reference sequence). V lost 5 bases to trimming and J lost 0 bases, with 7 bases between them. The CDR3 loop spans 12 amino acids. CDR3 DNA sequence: TGCAGTGCTGGACGGTCTAACTATGGCTACACCTTC. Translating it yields CSAGRSNYGYTF.

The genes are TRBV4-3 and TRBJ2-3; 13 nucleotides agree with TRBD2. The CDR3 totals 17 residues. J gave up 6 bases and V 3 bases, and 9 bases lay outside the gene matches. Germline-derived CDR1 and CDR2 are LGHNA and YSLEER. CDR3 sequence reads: CASSHLPTSGRADTQYF. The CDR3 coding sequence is TGCGCCAGCAGCCATTTACCCACTAGCGGGAGGGCTGATACGCAGTATTTT.

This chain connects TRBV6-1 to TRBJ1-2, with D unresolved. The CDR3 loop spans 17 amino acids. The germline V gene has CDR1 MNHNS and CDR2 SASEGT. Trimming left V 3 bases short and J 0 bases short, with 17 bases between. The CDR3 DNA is TGTGCCAGCAGTGACCCGGAGCGAGGACGGACTAACTATGGCTACACCTTC. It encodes CASSDPERGRTNYGYTF.

CDR3: CASSPPGTSGNLFF. The CDR3 DNA reads as TGTGCCAGCTCACCCCCTGGGACTAGCGGAAACCTGTTCTTC. The chain recombines TRBV18 with TRBJ2-1; TRBD2 aligns across 11 bases. Germline values: CDR1 KGHSH, CDR2 LQKENI. V lost 3 bases to trimming and J lost 15 bases; unmatched junction nucleotides: 10. CDR3 size: 14 residues.

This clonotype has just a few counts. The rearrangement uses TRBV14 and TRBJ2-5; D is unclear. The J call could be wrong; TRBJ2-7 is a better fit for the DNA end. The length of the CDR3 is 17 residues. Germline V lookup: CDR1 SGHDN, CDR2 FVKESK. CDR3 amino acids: CASSQIGSRLLTYEQYF. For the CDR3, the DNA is TGTGCCAGCAGCCAAATAGGATCCCGACTGCTTACCTACGAGCAGTACTTC.

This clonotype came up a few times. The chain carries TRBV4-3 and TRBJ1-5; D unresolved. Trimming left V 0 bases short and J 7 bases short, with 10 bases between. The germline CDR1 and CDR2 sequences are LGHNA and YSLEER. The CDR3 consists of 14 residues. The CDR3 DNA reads TGCGCCAGCAGCCAAGACACGTCACGACAGCCCCAGCATTTT. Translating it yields CASSQDTSRQPQHF.

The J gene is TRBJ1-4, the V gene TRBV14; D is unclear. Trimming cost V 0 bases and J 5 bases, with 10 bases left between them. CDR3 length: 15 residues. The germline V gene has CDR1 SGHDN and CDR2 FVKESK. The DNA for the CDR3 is TGTGCCAGCAGCCAAGATACCGCCTTAAATGAAAAACTGTTTTTT. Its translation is CASSQDTALNEKLFF.

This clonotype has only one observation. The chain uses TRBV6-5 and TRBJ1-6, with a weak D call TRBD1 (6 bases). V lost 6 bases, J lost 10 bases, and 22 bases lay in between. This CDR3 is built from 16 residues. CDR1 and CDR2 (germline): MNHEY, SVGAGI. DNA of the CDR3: TGTGCCAGCAGATTGCATGTTTTAGGGGGGAACTCACCCCTCCACTTT. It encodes CASRLHVLGGNSPLHF.

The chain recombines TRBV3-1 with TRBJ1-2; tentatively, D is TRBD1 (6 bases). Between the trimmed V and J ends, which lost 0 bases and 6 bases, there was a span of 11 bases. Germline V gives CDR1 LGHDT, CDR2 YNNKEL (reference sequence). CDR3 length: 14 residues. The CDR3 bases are TGTGCCAGCAGCCAAGATACAGGGCGGGATGGCTACACCTTC. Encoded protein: CASSQDTGRDGYTF. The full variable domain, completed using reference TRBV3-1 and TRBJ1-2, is DTAVSQTPKYLVTQMGNDKSIKCEQNLGHDTMYWYKQDSKKFLKIMFSYNNKELIINETVPNRFSPKSPDKAHLNLHINSLELGDSAVYFCASSQDTGRDGYTFGSGTRLTVV.

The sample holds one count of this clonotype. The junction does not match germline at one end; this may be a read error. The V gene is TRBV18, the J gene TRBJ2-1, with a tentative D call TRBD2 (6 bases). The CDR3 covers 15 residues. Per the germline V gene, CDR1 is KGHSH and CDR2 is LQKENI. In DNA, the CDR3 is TGTGCCAGCTCACCAGCCCTAGCGCCGTACAATGAGCGGTTCTTC. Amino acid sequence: CASSPALAPYNERFF.

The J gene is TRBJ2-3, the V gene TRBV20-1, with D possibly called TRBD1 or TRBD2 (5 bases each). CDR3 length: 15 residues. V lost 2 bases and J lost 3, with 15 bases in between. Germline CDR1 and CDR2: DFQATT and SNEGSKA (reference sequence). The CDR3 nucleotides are TGCAGTGCTAGAAGTTGGGGGAGAGATACAGATACGCAGTATTTT. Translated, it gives CSARSWGRDTDTQYF.

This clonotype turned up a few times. CDR3 sequence (DNA): TGCGCCAGCAGCCAAGAACCAAAAGCGGGAGGCTACGAGCAGTACTTC. This translates into CASSQEPKAGGYEQYF. The V call is TRBV4-3, the J call TRBJ2-7; 9 bases map to TRBD2. V trimming: 0 bases; J trimming: 3 bases; junction bases outside the gene matches: 6. The germline V gene encodes CDR1 LGHNA and CDR2 YSLEER. The length of the CDR3 is 16 residues.

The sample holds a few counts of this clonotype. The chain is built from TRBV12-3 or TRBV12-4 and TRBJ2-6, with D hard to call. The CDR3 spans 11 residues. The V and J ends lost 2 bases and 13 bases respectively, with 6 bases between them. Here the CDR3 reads CASSLIGVLTF. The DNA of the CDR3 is TGTGCCAGCAGTTTAATAGGGGTCCTGACTTTC.

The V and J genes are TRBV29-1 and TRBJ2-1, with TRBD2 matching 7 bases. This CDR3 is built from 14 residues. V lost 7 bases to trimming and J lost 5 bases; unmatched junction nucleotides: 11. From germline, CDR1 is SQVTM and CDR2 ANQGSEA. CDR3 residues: CSALRDYSDNEQFF. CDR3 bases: TGCAGCGCCCTCCGGGACTATTCTGACAATGAGCAGTTCTTC.

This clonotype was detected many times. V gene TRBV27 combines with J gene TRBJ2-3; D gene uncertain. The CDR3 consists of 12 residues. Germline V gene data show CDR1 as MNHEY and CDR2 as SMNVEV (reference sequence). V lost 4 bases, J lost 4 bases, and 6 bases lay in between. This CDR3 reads CASSSVADTQYF. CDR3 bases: TGTGCCAGCAGTTCGGTAGCAGATACGCAGTATTTT.

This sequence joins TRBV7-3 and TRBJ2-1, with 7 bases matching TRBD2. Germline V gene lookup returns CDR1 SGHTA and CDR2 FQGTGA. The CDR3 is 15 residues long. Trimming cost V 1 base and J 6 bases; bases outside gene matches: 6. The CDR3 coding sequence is TGTGCCAGCAGCTTAAGGGGGGGACTTCTCAATGAGCAGTTCTTC. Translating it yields CASSLRGGLLNEQFF.

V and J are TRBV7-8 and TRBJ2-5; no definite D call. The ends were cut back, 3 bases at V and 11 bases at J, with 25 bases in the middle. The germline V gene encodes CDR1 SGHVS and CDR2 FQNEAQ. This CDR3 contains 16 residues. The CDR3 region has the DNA TGTGCCAGCAGCTTGCCATCTGACCCGATTTATGATGAGCAGTACTTC. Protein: CASSLPSDPIYDEQYF.